A single sample gave rise to the 23 T cell receptor beta chains below, sequenced in a study of identical twins. TCRdb called the 5' RACE reads again in MiXCR, with one record for every CDR3 protein. Among around 680,000 distinct CDR3 sequences, 8.5% to 9% were seen once, and the ten largest hold 0.98%. This sample also appeared in a second study, on yellow fever vaccine responses in identical twins.

Input material: PBMCs. These receptors came from a woman younger than 30 in good health.

This clonotype was counted many times. V and J are TRBV29-1 and TRBJ2-7; 9 bases are shared with TRBD1. This CDR3 contains 12 residues. In germline, CDR1 is SQVTM, CDR2 ANQGSEA. The J segment lost 3 bases and the V segment lost 7 bases, leaving 4 bases of the junction unmatched. This CDR3 reads CSAGTGIYEQYF. CDR3 nucleotides: TGCAGCGCAGGGACAGGGATCTACGAGCAGTACTTC.

CDR3 region: CASSLQERHEQYF. DNA of the CDR3: TGTGCCAGCAGTTTACAGGAGCGACACGAGCAGTACTTC. The V gene is TRBV12-3 or TRBV12-4, the J gene TRBJ2-7, with no clear D. Between the trimmed V and J ends, which lost 2 bases and 5 bases, there was a span of 10 bases. The CDR3 totals 13 residues.

This chain joins TRBV7-9 and TRBJ1-6, with 9 nucleotides matching TRBD1. Germline CDR1 and CDR2: SEHNR and FQNEAQ (reference sequence). The CDR3 length is 15 residues. J lost 14 bases, V lost 4 bases, and 12 bases had no gene match. The CDR3 spells CASSSMDRGMGALHF. Written as DNA, the CDR3 is TGTGCCAGCAGCTCTATGGACAGGGGAATGGGGGCCCTCCACTTT. The full variable domain, rest sourced from reference TRBV7-9 and TRBJ1-6, is DTGVSQNPRHKITKRGQNVTFRCDPISEHNRLYWYRQTLGQGPEFLTYFQNEAQLEKSRLLSDRFSAERPKGSFSTLEIQRTEQGDSAMYLCASSSMDRGMGALHFGNGTRLTVT.

This clonotype was seen repeatedly, ten times or more. The V call is TRBV3-1, the J call TRBJ1-5, with 7 nucleotides matching TRBD1. Germline trimming cut 1 base from V and 6 bases from J; bases unmatched to any gene: 3. CDR3 size: 14 residues. The germline V gene has CDR1 LGHDT and CDR2 YNNKEL (reference sequence). The CDR3 DNA sequence: TGTGCCAGCAGCCAAGGACAGGGTGTTCAGCCCCAGCATTTT. Its protein product is CASSQGQGVQPQHF.

This clonotype was seen more than once but under ten times. CDR3 protein: CASSQAIPDEQYF. In DNA, the CDR3 is TGCGCCAGCAGCCAAGCAATCCCGGACGAGCAGTACTTC. This chain joins TRBV4-3 and TRBJ2-7; D is unclear. The V gene lost 1 base and the J gene lost 5 bases, with 9 bases spanning the gap. Germline V gives CDR1 LGHNA, CDR2 YSLEER. The CDR3 totals 13 residues.

V usage is TRBV5-1 and J usage is TRBJ2-7; D remains unclear. Trimming took 0 bases from V and 0 from J, leaving 13 bases between them. Germline CDR1 reads SGHRS; CDR2 reads YFSETQ. The CDR3 consists of 16 residues. CDR3 DNA: TGCGCCAGCAGCTTGGAACCAACCCGACTCTCCTACGAGCAGTACTTC. Encoded protein: CASSLEPTRLSYEQYF. Combining the CDR3 with reference TRBV5-1 and TRBJ2-7 gives the whole variable domain KAGVTQTPRYLIKTRGQQVTLSCSPISGHRSVSWYQQTPGQGLQFLFEYFSETQRNKGNFPGRFSGRQFSNSRSEMNVSTLELGDSALYLCASSLEPTRLSYEQYFGPGTRLTVT.

This clonotype was found many times. This chain joins TRBV5-5 and TRBJ2-3; D is uncertain. Germline CDR1 is SGHKS and CDR2 is YYEKEE (reference sequence). V was cut by 0 bases and J by 0 bases, with 5 bases left in between. The CDR3 loop spans 14 amino acids. CDR3 DNA sequence: TGTGCCAGCAGCTTGGTCGCAAGCACAGATACGCAGTATTTT. It codes for CASSLVASTDTQYF.

J is TRBJ2-5 and V is TRBV18, with 8 bases identical to TRBD1. The CDR3 runs 16 residues. The germline gives CDR1 KGHSH, CDR2 LQKENI. J lost 4 bases, V lost 5 bases, and 12 bases had no gene match. CDR3 DNA: TGTGCCAGCTCAAACTCGGCAGGGGGCTTACCAGAGACCCAGTACTTC. Encoded protein: CASSNSAGGLPETQYF.

A few counts support this clonotype. The rearrangement uses TRBV3-1 and TRBJ2-2; TRBD1 might be the D (6 bases). V lost 0 bases to trimming and J lost 5 bases, with 10 bases between them. The germline gives CDR1 LGHDT, CDR2 YNNKEL (reference sequence). This CDR3 is built from 15 residues. CDR3 in amino acids: CASSQDVGATGELFF. The CDR3 nucleotides are TGTGCCAGCAGCCAAGATGTGGGGGCAACCGGGGAGCTGTTTTTT.

This clonotype was counted only a few times. The chain joins TRBV12-3 or TRBV12-4 to TRBJ2-7; unclear D gene. CDR3 length: 13 residues. V dropped 7 bases and J dropped 2 bases, with 12 bases sitting between them. The CDR3 DNA reads as TGTGCCAGCACCTTGAGAGCCCCCTACGAGCAGTACTTC. This gives the protein CASTLRAPYEQYF.

This clonotype has at least ten counts. A read error may produce the germline difference seen at one junction end. This chain connects TRBV12-3 or TRBV12-4 to TRBJ2-7; TRBD1 matches at 7 bases. The CDR3 consists of 13 residues. The DNA of the CDR3 is TGCGCCAGCAGCCCGGGACAGACCTACGAGCAGTACTTC. This translates into CASSPGQTYEQYF.

J is TRBJ1-5 and V is TRBV20-1; 10 bases fit TRBD1. Germline CDR1 reads DFQATT; CDR2 reads SNEGSKA (reference sequence). J lost 3 bases, V lost 5 bases, and 7 bases had no gene match. This CDR3 is built from 15 residues. This CDR3 reads CSAGTGQGNNQPQHF. CDR3 DNA sequence: TGCAGTGCTGGGACGGGACAGGGGAACAATCAGCCCCAGCATTTT.

This clonotype was observed at least ten times. The rearrangement links TRBV5-1 to TRBJ1-6; no clear D gene. Germline V CDR1 and CDR2: SGHRS, YFSETQ. Trimming removed 0 bases from V and 8 bases from J, with 15 bases in between. This CDR3 is built from 16 residues. The CDR3 here is CASSLAVGSPDSPLHF. As DNA, the CDR3 is TGCGCCAGCAGCTTGGCAGTGGGGTCCCCTGATTCACCCCTCCACTTT. Filled out from reference TRBV5-1 and TRBJ1-6, the complete variable domain reads KAGVTQTPRYLIKTRGQQVTLSCSPISGHRSVSWYQQTPGQGLQFLFEYFSETQRNKGNFPGRFSGRQFSNSRSEMNVSTLELGDSALYLCASSLAVGSPDSPLHFGNGTRLTVT.

This chain uses TRBV7-9 with TRBJ2-5; D uncertain. The CDR3 runs 13 residues. Germline CDR1 reads SEHNR; CDR2 reads FQNEAQ (reference sequence). The V and J ends lost 1 base and 1 base respectively, with 4 bases between them. The CDR3 is CASSLEIQETQYF. The DNA for the CDR3 is TGTGCCAGCAGCTTAGAGATCCAAGAGACCCAGTACTTC.

The chain uses TRBV12-3 or TRBV12-4 and TRBJ1-1, with D maybe TRBD1 (6 bases). V was clipped by 6 bases and J by 1 base, with 6 bases between them. The CDR3 covers 12 residues. CDR3 residues: CASRGQNTEAFF. The CDR3 DNA reads as TGTGCCAGCAGGGGACAGAACACTGAAGCTTTCTTT.

The sample holds a few counts of this clonotype. The chain links TRBV12-3 or TRBV12-4 to TRBJ2-3; maybe TRBD1 (6 bases). The CDR3 has 14 residues. V shed 2 bases and J shed 3 bases, with 9 bases lying between them. The CDR3 DNA follows: TGTGCCAGCAGTTTAAAGGGGGAAACAGATACGCAGTATTTT. Its protein is CASSLKGETDTQYF.

This clonotype came up a few times. A much larger clone differs by one base, so this may be a read error. V is TRBV6-4 and J is TRBJ1-1; TRBD1 might be the D (5 bases). V dropped 4 bases and J dropped 1 base, with 7 bases sitting between them. Germline CDR1 is MRHNA and CDR2 is SNTAGT. The CDR3 extends over 13 amino acids. CDR3 nucleotide sequence: TGTGCCAGCAGTGCCGACAGGAACACTGAAGCTTTCTTT. Translating it yields CASSADRNTEAFF.

The genes are TRBV28 and TRBJ2-2; TRBD2 might be the D (6 bases). The CDR3 is made up of 15 amino acids. Trimming removed 9 bases from V and 4 bases from J, with 18 bases in between. Germline lookup yields CDR1 MDHEN and CDR2 SYDVKM. This CDR3 is CASLGGRGLTGELFF. CDR3 nucleotides: TGTGCCAGTCTGGGGGGAAGGGGCCTCACCGGGGAGCTGTTTTTT.

This chain uses TRBV10-3 with TRBJ2-7; possible D gene TRBD2, 6 bases. This CDR3 region has 15 residues. The germline CDR1 and CDR2 sequences are ENHRY and SYGVKD. V lost 3 bases to trimming and J lost 3 bases, with 15 bases between them. In DNA form, the CDR3 reads TGTGCCATCAGTGACAGTACCCGGGAGAGCTACGAGCAGTACTTC. It specifies CAISDSTRESYEQYF.

This chain uses TRBV28 with TRBJ2-3; 7 bases match TRBD2. Germline CDR1 and CDR2: MDHEN and SYDVKM. The CDR3 has 15 residues. The trim removed 6 bases at V and 1 base at J, leaving 7 bases unmatched. In DNA, the CDR3 is TGTGCCAGCAGAGACAGCGGGGCGGGCACAGATACGCAGTATTTT. Protein product: CASRDSGAGTDTQYF.

Only a few counts were recorded for this clonotype. This rearrangement joins TRBV12-3 or TRBV12-4 to TRBJ2-1; 11 bases are a match to TRBD2. Losses at the gene ends were 4 bases for V and 0 bases for J; bases not matched to a gene: 2. This CDR3 region has 16 residues. CDR3 nucleotides: TGTGCCAGCAGTTCGACTAGCGGGACCTCCTACAATGAGCAGTTCTTC. This codes for CASSSTSGTSYNEQFF.

This clonotype was observed at least ten times. The V call is TRBV14, the J call TRBJ2-7; 9 nucleotides match TRBD2. The V gene end was trimmed by 2 bases and the J gene end by 5 bases; junction bases not matched to a gene: 16. The germline CDR1 and CDR2 sequences are SGHDN and FVKESK. The CDR3 has 18 residues. The CDR3 reads CASSQSAGPSGRLNEQYF. DNA for the CDR3: TGTGCCAGCAGCCAATCCGCCGGACCAAGCGGGAGGCTAAACGAGCAGTACTTC.

This clonotype was recorded a few times. This sequence joins TRBV5-6 and TRBJ2-2; D not certain. From germline, CDR1 is SGHDT and CDR2 YYEEEE. The V end was cut by 0 bases, the J end by 9 bases, with 12 bases between. The CDR3 is made up of 14 amino acids. The CDR3 DNA is TGTGCCAGCAGCTTGGGATTAGGACCACGGGAGCTGTTTTTT. This codes for CASSLGLGPRELFF. The full variable domain, with the rest looked up from reference TRBV5-6 and TRBJ2-2, is DAGVTQSPTHLIKTRGQQVTLRCSPKSGHDTVSWYQQALGQGPQFIFQYYEEEERQRGNFPDRFSGHQFPNYSSELNVNALLLGDSALYLCASSLGLGPRELFFGEGSRLTVL.